This T cell receptor beta chain was profiled in a study of post-analysis software for immune sequencing data (dated by TCRdb to 2013 to 2016). The study in broad terms: Disease courses on record covered relapsing-remitting, secondary progressive and progressive-relapsing multiple sclerosis, though some patients had no subtype annotation. The patient repertoires were set against around eleven previously published healthy control repertoires from donors whose ages ranged from roughly 6 to 27 years. A subset of samples was prepared in parallel using single-end sample barcoding, then pooled and co-amplified after Illumina adapter ligation.

Trimming takes 3 bases off V and 6 bases off J; junction bases not matched to a gene: 5. The CDR3 sequence holds 14 residues, the cysteine and phenylalanine included. Just the 42-base CDR3 DNA is kept, in frame starting at base 1. To demonstrate the VDJtools post-analysis software, the study profiled TCR beta repertoires from the peripheral blood of about 13 young patients with multiple sclerosis. The patients with multiple sclerosis were children and adolescents between about 6 and 16 years of age. Study-level results and caveats: The multiple sclerosis patient group was slightly younger than the control group. When samples were clustered directly using the F measure, samples prepared in the same batch co-clustered strongly, which prompted a batch-effect correction. Patients showed significantly higher frequencies than controls for several TRBV segments, among them TRBV5-6, TRBV5-1 and TRBV20-1. Normalized Chao1 diversity was significantly lower in multiple sclerosis patients than controls, suggesting substantial peripheral T-cell clonal expansion.

Library construction relied on PCR. The sequencer listed for this sample is Illumina HiSeq 2500. To reduce PCR and sequencing biases, unique molecular identifiers were incorporated into the TCR beta cDNA libraries. Roughly 0.5 million cDNA molecules were obtained per 1 to 10 million input T cells, so each molecule approximated one T cell. Patient libraries were prepared and sequenced with the same protocol used for the earlier healthy control dataset. Within a given batch, samples were prepared together, multiplexed and sequenced on the same HiSeq lane. The study's processing was this. Raw barcoded reads were processed with MIGEC, discarding single-read molecular identifier groups before consensus assembly and CDR3 extraction. Clonotype tables were post-analysed with VDJtools, and diversity was normalized by down-sampling all datasets to the smallest sample size. In repertoire overlap clustering, CDR3 amino acid sequences, but not nucleotide sequences, were matched to correct batch-related cross-sample contamination. Using fastp at Q25 and MiXCR, TCRdb reprocessed the public reads and kept productive beta chains. Rows matching on CDR3 protein sequence are summarized as one entry with the most common DNA and genes. The V and J calls follow TCRdb's processing rather than the paper's. This sample gives around 200,000 distinct CDR3 sequences in total; around 30% of them show up just once. 3% to 3.5% of the sample rests with the top ten.

This clonotype came up many times. Its antigen remains undetermined. Per-nucleotide qualities are absent, and no much larger clonotype sits a single base away. The sequencing input was blood. The chain was built from TRBV12-3 or TRBV12-4 and TRBJ2-5; TRBD1 lines up with 9 middle nucleotides. This sequence was found in a girl under 18 with multiple sclerosis. For the CDR3, the sequence is CASSLGTGLQTQYF. In nucleotides, the sequence is TGTGCCAGCAGTTTGGGGACAGGGCTTCAGACCCAGTACTTC.